These T cell receptor beta chains were read from a single sample in a study of T cells in Graves' hyperthyroidism and ophthalmopathy. TCRdb fed the multiplex PCR reads into MiXCR, producing one record per CDR3 protein. The table lists about 46,000 distinct CDR3 sequences, around half of them singletons. The source material was peripheral blood or thyroid tissue (not recorded which). The receptor source for this set is a woman in her 50s with Graves' hyperthyroidism. Each CDR3 is given without its conserved first and last residue. Size tells how often a clone was seen (once, few, many) or the class of an expanded clone, and some rows leave it out.

TRBV20-1	many	SASRGGWSYGYT
TRBV12-3/TRBV12-4	few	ASSPGLGELF
TRBV7-2	many	ASSFGTAFYNSPLH
TRBV2	.	ASSSGQGSETQY
TRBV6-1	many	ASSVPLRGTNSNQPQH
TRBV10-2	.	ASSDLTSGTYEQY
TRBV4-1	many	ASSLTGRNTGELF
TRBV7-9	.	ASSPWGGQRIFTDTQY
TRBV10-3	few	AITQTGHYGYT
TRBV11-2	.	ASSFSGGETQH
TRBV6-4	once	ASSGWTSGTDTQY
TRBV20-1	.	SAREPETQY
TRBV2	.	ASTRERQPQH
TRBV9	.	ASDSGTGGVYGYT
TRBV9	medium-sized	ASSVGSGYQPQH
TRBV29-1	many	SVEPGGGGYT
TRBV19	many	ASSSVPSWGYT
TRBV24-1	many	ATSDPDISSDTQY
TRBV19	many	ASTRDGGELF
TRBV7-3	.	ASSLTRGRNSSLH
TRBV7-3	.	ASSPQGEGGGDTIY
TRBV28	.	ASSQSTGTGISYEQY
TRBV28	many	ASSVEGTYSNQPQH
TRBV4-1	many	ASSQVGNTEAF
TRBV7-9	.	ASSFGGGIHEQY
TRBV20-1	many	SASGLAGWASYEQY
TRBV6-1	.	ASSPDRGHYGYT
TRBV29-1	.	SVLAGVYGYT
TRBV15	many	ATSRADRPYAPLH